One sample yielded the 10 T cell receptor beta chains listed below, sequenced in a study of blood T cell repertoires in COVID-19. Profiling relied on immunoSEQ multiplex PCR, and the TCRdb table lists in-frame clones only, not all of them. Of some 70,000 clones listed, less than 75% are singletons. The sequencing input was peripheral blood. These receptors were obtained from a man aged 55 to 69 with acute or convalescent COVID-19.

The chain employs TRBV11-2 and TRBJ2-2; 8 bases line up with TRBD2. The CDR3 is 14 residues long. CDR1 and CDR2 (germline): SGHAT, FQNNGV. V shed 9 bases, J shed 0 bases, and the junction held 3 bases outside the gene matches. The CDR3 DNA reads as TGTGCCAGTTCGCGGGAGGCGAACACCGGGGAGCTGTTTTTT. Protein: CASSREANTGELFF.

Only one count was recorded for this clone. This chain links TRBV30 with TRBJ2-1, with D tentatively TRBD1 (6 bases). This CDR3 spans 14 amino acids. CDR1 and CDR2 (germline): GTSNPN, SVGIG (reference sequence). V lost 0 bases to trimming and J lost 8 bases, with 14 bases between them. In DNA form, the CDR3 reads TGTGCCTGGAGTGTACCACCAGGGGCATATGAGCAGTTCTTC. This translates into CAWSVPPGAYEQFF. Using reference TRBV30 and TRBJ2-1 for the parts outside the CDR3, the full variable domain is SQTIHQWPATLVQPVGSPLSLECTVEGTSNPNLYWYRQAAGRGLQLLFYSVGIGQISSEVPQNLSASRPQDRQFILSSKKLLLSDSGFYLCAWSVPPGAYEQFFGPGTRLTVL.

The chain recombines TRBV7-9 with TRBJ2-2; D not certain. V lost 4 bases and J 4 bases, leaving 7 bases between the germline ends. The CDR3 covers 13 residues. Germline CDR1 is SEHNR and CDR2 is FQNEAQ (reference sequence). The CDR3 DNA reads as TGTGCCAGCAGCTCTGGAGTCACCGGGGAGCTGTTTTTT. Its translation is CASSSGVTGELFF.

This chain connects TRBV27 to TRBJ2-3; 10 bases line up with TRBD1. The germline V gene encodes CDR1 MNHEY and CDR2 SMNVEV (reference sequence). V shed 3 bases and J 6 bases; nucleotides not matched to a gene: 12. The CDR3 loop spans 17 amino acids. For the CDR3, the DNA is TGTGCCAGCAGTTTCACCCACCCGGGGACAGGGGAGGATACGCAGTATTTT. Encoded protein: CASSFTHPGTGEDTQYF.

The rearrangement uses TRBV2 and TRBJ2-7; 8 bases map to TRBD2. The CDR3 consists of 18 residues. Germline CDR1 SNHLY, CDR2 FYNNEI. With 1 base clipped from V and 2 bases from J, the junction kept 13 bases outside the gene matches. The CDR3 is CASSEGKTVQRETYEQYV. Written as DNA, the CDR3 is TGTGCCAGCAGTGAAGGGAAAACGGTCCAGCGGGAGACCTACGAGCAGTACGTC.

The CDR3 nucleotides read TGTGCCAGTAGTAGACGACAGGGTAGGGGCAATGAGCAGTTCTTC. Its translation: CASSRRQGRGNEQFF. The chain is built from TRBV19 and TRBJ2-1; 7 bases are a match to TRBD1. The junction had 9 bases not matched to a gene; V was cut back by 4 bases and J by 6 bases. The germline V gene encodes CDR1 LNHDA and CDR2 SQIVND (reference sequence). The CDR3 loop spans 15 amino acids.

The CDR3 DNA reads as TGTGCCAGCAGTCGCCGTTCCGGGACAGCTGGGGGCTACACCTTC. Translating it yields CASSRRSGTAGGYTF. This chain links TRBV5-6 with TRBJ1-2, with 7 bases matching TRBD1. Losses at the gene ends were 5 bases for V and 8 bases for J; bases not matched to a gene: 15. Germline CDR1 is SGHDT and CDR2 is YYEEEE. CDR3 length equals 15 residues.

This sequence joins TRBV5-5 and TRBJ1-2; D perhaps matches TRBD1 (5 bases). CDR3 length equals 13 residues. V was trimmed by 4 bases and J by 5 bases, leaving 12 bases between them. Germline lookup yields CDR1 SGHKS and CDR2 YYEKEE (reference sequence). The CDR3: CASSADSFYGYTF. The CDR3, as DNA: TGTGCCAGCAGCGCCGACAGCTTTTATGGCTACACCTTC.

The genes are TRBV19 and TRBJ2-3, with a weak D call TRBD2 (6 bases). V was clipped by 5 bases and J by 1 base, with 16 bases between them. The CDR3 contains 16 residues. Germline CDR1 reads LNHDA; CDR2 reads SQIVND (reference sequence). The CDR3 nucleotides are TGTGCCAGTAGTGGCAGGGAGACGGGGGGCACAGATACGCAGTATTTT. Translation: CASSGRETGGTDTQYF.

This chain joins TRBV5-1 and TRBJ2-1, with D perhaps TRBD2 (6 bases). The length of the CDR3 is 12 residues. Trimming removed 4 bases from V and 9 bases from J, with 11 bases in between. CDR1 is SGHRS and CDR2 is YFSETQ in the germline V gene. The CDR3 DNA sequence: TGCGCCAGCAGCCCGTCGCGGGGTGAGCAGTTCTTC. This encodes CASSPSRGEQFF.